These T cell receptor beta chains were read from a single sample in a study of long-term antiretroviral therapy in people with HIV. Measured with immunoSEQ multiplex PCR; TCRdb has only the in-frame clones, and not every one. In the table there are roughly 33,000 clones, about 80% of which are singletons. The material sequenced was unsorted PBMCs, taken 2 years after starting antiretroviral therapy. Receptors originate from a woman between 50 and 59 years old with HIV. Each CDR3 is given with its conserved first and last residue. A D gene is named only where the DNA matches it firmly. Size tells how often a clone was seen (once, few, many) or the class of an expanded clone, and some rows leave it out.

clone size | J gene | V gene | D gene | CDR3 length | CDR3 DNA | CDR3 protein
NA | TRBJ2-7 | TRBV29-1 | TRBD2 | 15 | TGCAGCGTTGAAGATTCCGGGACTAGCACTTACGAGCAGTACTTC | CSVEDSGTSTYEQYF
NA | TRBJ2-5 | TRBV6-4 | TRBD2 | 14 | TGTGCCAGCACCTTACTAGCGGGAAAAGAGACCCAGTACTTC | CASTLLAGKETQYF
NA | TRBJ1-2 | TRBV21-1 | NA | 15 | TGTGCCAGCAGGAGACGGACGCCAAGTCCTTTGGGCTACACCTTC | CASRRRTPSPLGYTF
medium-sized | TRBJ2-1 | TRBV28 | NA | 13 | TGTGCCAGCATTAGGGGATCCTACAATGAGCAGTTCTTC | CASIRGSYNEQFF
NA | TRBJ2-5 | TRBV2 | NA | 13 | TGTGCCAGCAACTACGGGGGGCGGGAGACCCAGTACTTC | CASNYGGRETQYF
NA | TRBJ1-3 | TRBV7-9 | TRBD1 | 13 | TGTGCCAGCAGTAGGACAGGGAAAAACACCATATATTTT | CASSRTGKNTIYF
NA | TRBJ1-2 | TRBV7-2 | NA | 15 | TGTGCCAGCAGCTCAACAGGAATCCCTAACTATGGCTACACCTTC | CASSSTGIPNYGYTF
NA | TRBJ1-1 | TRBV30 | NA | 13 | TGTGCCTGGAGGTTGCACCTGAACACTGAAGCTTTCTTT | CAWRLHLNTEAFF
NA | TRBJ2-6 | TRBV11-1 | NA | 16 | TGTGCCAGCAGCTTTGGAATCCAAGCTGGGGCCAACGTCCTGACTTTC | CASSFGIQAGANVLTF
NA | TRBJ2-2 | TRBV9 | NA | 14 | TGTGCCAGCAGCGGAGGGGGGGGCACCGGGGAGCTGTTTTTT | CASSGGGGTGELFF
NA | TRBJ1-6 | TRBV10-3 | NA | 14 | TGTGCCATCAGGCGGGCAGGTGGGAATTCACCCCTCCACTTT | CAIRRAGGNSPLHF
NA | TRBJ2-3 | TRBV10-2 | TRBD2 | 16 | TGCGCCAGCGGCCCTACTAGCGGGGGGCTGGGAGATACGCAGTATTTT | CASGPTSGGLGDTQYF